The 8 T cell receptor beta chains reported below all come from one sample, sequenced in a study of shared clonotypes between healthy human individuals. Sequencing used immunoSEQ multiplex PCR; TCRdb keeps in-frame clones, though not all of them. The sample contains 110,000 or so clones, around 71% of which appear only once. The source material was memory CD8+ T cells sorted from blood. The subset: CD45RO+ cells pooled with CCR7-negative TemRA cells. The receptor source for this set is a woman aged 25 to 39 in good health.

DNA for the CDR3: TGCGCCAGCAGCGCGGCGGACAGAGACCATGAAAAACTGTTTTTT. The encoded protein is CASSAADRDHEKLFF. The J gene is TRBJ1-4, the V gene TRBV5-1; D is perhaps TRBD1 (6 bases). The ends were cut back, 4 bases at V and 6 bases at J, with 16 bases in the middle. The germline V gene encodes CDR1 SGHRS and CDR2 YFSETQ. The CDR3 has 15 amino acids.

The sample holds one count of this clone. The chain employs TRBV27 and TRBJ2-1; D is unclear. The germline V gene has CDR1 MNHEY and CDR2 SMNVEV (reference sequence). Trimming removed 4 bases from V and 7 bases from J, with 11 bases in between. CDR3 length: 13 residues. The CDR3 bases are TGTGCCAGCAGTTCCGGACCCGGGAATGAGCAGTTCTTC. Protein: CASSSGPGNEQFF.

At least ten counts were recorded for this clone. The chain recombines TRBV28 with TRBJ2-3; the D call may be TRBD1 or TRBD2 (6 bases each). CDR1 and CDR2 from the germline V gene are MDHEN and SYDVKM. The CDR3 extends over 15 amino acids. Trimming took off 6 bases at V and 3 bases at J, with 16 bases between the two ends. The CDR3 here is CASRSGAQETDTQYF. CDR3 bases: TGTGCCAGCAGGTCGGGGGCGCAGGAAACAGATACGCAGTATTTT.

This chain connects TRBV6-1 to TRBJ2-3; TRBD2 aligns across 12 bases. The CDR3 sequence is 14 residues long. Germline CDR1 and CDR2: MNHNS and SASEGT. The J segment lost 4 bases and the V segment lost 5 bases, leaving 1 base of the junction unmatched. CDR3 coding DNA: TGTGCCAGCAGTCTAGCGGGAGGGGCAGATACGCAGTATTTT. Amino acid sequence: CASSLAGGADTQYF.

The V gene is TRBV5-1, the J gene TRBJ1-3; unclear D gene. The germline V gene encodes CDR1 SGHRS and CDR2 YFSETQ. The CDR3 has 14 amino acids. The V end was cut by 0 bases, the J end by 4 bases, with 8 bases between. CDR3 amino acids: CASSLDGAGNTIYF. The CDR3 bases are TGCGCCAGCAGCTTGGATGGTGCCGGAAACACCATATATTTT.

V is TRBV6-5 and J is TRBJ2-2; no firm D call. Trimming pared 7 bases from V and 1 base from J, leaving 7 bases between. The CDR3 extends over 13 amino acids. CDR1 is MNHEY and CDR2 is SVGAGI in the germline V gene. The CDR3 bases are TGTGCCAGCAAAAATCAGAACACCGGGGAGCTGTTTTTT. Its protein product is CASKNQNTGELFF.

V gene TRBV11-3 combines with J gene TRBJ2-5; TRBD1 agrees at 9 bases. The CDR3 is 15 residues long. Trimming took 5 bases from V and 5 from J; bases not matched to a gene: 9. CDR1 and CDR2 (germline): SGHNT, YENEEA. The CDR3 nucleotides read TGTGCCAGCAGCCTAGGACAGGGGATGGCGGAGACCCAGTACTTC. This encodes CASSLGQGMAETQYF.

The V gene is TRBV11-2, the J gene TRBJ1-1; D is unclear. Trimming cost V 2 bases and J 2 bases, with 6 bases left between them. Germline V gene lookup returns CDR1 SGHAT and CDR2 FQNNGV. The CDR3 extends over 13 amino acids. CDR3: CASSLSTNTEAFF. CDR3 DNA sequence: TGTGCCAGCAGCTTATCCACTAACACTGAAGCTTTCTTT.